The 9 T cell receptor beta chains below come from one sample, sequenced in a study of T cells in Graves' hyperthyroidism and ophthalmopathy. The investigators amplified TCR beta CDR3 regions from RNA transcripts. First-round RT-PCR of the TCR CDR3 relied on the HTBI primer set. Each CDR3 protein is one row after TCRdb ran MiXCR on the multiplex PCR reads. The sample gives about 580,000 distinct CDR3 sequences, about 15% of which show up once; approximately 5.7% is in the top ten. The source material was blood. These receptors were obtained from a woman in her twenties or thirties with Graves' hyperthyroidism that later progressed to Graves' ophthalmopathy.

There are many counts of this clonotype. V is TRBV24-1 and J is TRBJ2-3, with unresolved D. Germline V gene data show CDR1 as KGHDR and CDR2 as SFDVKD. Deletions cut 9 bases from V and 1 base from J, with 4 bases between. This CDR3 is 11 amino acids long. CDR3 sequence: CATARTDTQYF. CDR3 bases: TGTGCCACCGCACGCACAGATACGCAGTATTTT.

This clonotype was picked up many times. CDR3 protein: CATSESTGNTEAFF. The CDR3 DNA follows: TGTGCCACCAGTGAGTCGACGGGTAACACTGAAGCTTTCTTT. This chain joins TRBV24-1 and TRBJ1-1; no definite D call. The germline V and J ends were trimmed by 4 bases and 2 bases, with 10 bases remaining between them. This CDR3 spans 14 amino acids. Germline-derived CDR1 and CDR2 are KGHDR and SFDVKD.

This clonotype came up a few times. At one end, the junction sequence differs from germline, possibly due to a read error. The V gene is TRBV5-1, the J gene TRBJ2-1, with TRBD2 matching 7 bases. Germline-derived CDR1 and CDR2 are SGHRS and YFSETQ. This CDR3 contains 16 residues. CDR3 sequence (DNA): TGCACCAGCAGCTTGGATGGCGGGAGCTCCTACAATGAGCAGTTCTTC. Residues: CTSSLDGGSSYNEQFF.

This clonotype was recorded once. The J gene is TRBJ2-1, the V gene TRBV18; 7 bases are shared with TRBD2. Germline CDR1 is KGHSH and CDR2 is LQKENI. The CDR3 extends over 14 amino acids. Trimming at V came to 1 base and at J to 5 bases, leaving 2 bases not matched to a gene. The CDR3 sequence is CASSPQRENNEQFF. CDR3 sequence (DNA): TGTGCCAGCTCACCACAGCGGGAAAACAATGAGCAGTTCTTC. Supplemented by reference TRBV18 and TRBJ2-1, the full variable domain reads NAGVMQNPRHLVRRRGQEARLRCSPMKGHSHVYWYRQLPEEGLKFMVYLQKENIIDESGMPKERFSAEFPKEGPSILRIQQVVRGDSAAYFCASSPQRENNEQFFGPGTRLTVL.

At least ten counts were recorded for this clonotype. This chain links TRBV5-1 with TRBJ2-1, with D possibly being TRBD2 (6 bases). The CDR3 runs 15 residues. Germline values: CDR1 SGHRS, CDR2 YFSETQ. The V and J ends lost 4 bases and 5 bases respectively, with 16 bases between them. CDR3 protein: CASSHGDSAHNEQFF. CDR3 nucleotides: TGCGCCAGCAGCCACGGGGACTCAGCCCACAATGAGCAGTTCTTC.

Ten or more counts support this clonotype. The chain couples TRBV12-5 to TRBJ2-2; D not resolved. Germline values: CDR1 LGHNT, CDR2 FRNRAP. The CDR3 spans 13 residues. The V end lost 4 bases, the J end lost 8 bases, and 11 bases lay between the germline ends. CDR3 sequence reads: CASGSSGVGELFF. Written as DNA, the CDR3 is TGTGCTAGTGGTTCATCGGGCGTGGGGGAGCTGTTTTTT.

The CDR3 coding sequence is TGTGCCAGCAGCGCCGGGGGGATGGGGGGCAGCAATCAGCCCCAGCATTTT. Encoded protein: CASSAGGMGGSNQPQHF. The chain uses TRBV9 and TRBJ1-5; TRBD1 is a possible D gene (6 bases). Germline CDR1 is SGDLS and CDR2 is YYNGEE. Trimming cost V 3 bases and J 1 base, with 17 bases left between them. This CDR3 contains 17 residues.

This clonotype occurred many times. V usage is TRBV6-2 or TRBV6-3 and J usage is TRBJ1-6; 7 bases fit TRBD1. Germline loops: CDR1 MNHEY, CDR2 SVGEGT. The CDR3 length is 15 residues. The V gene end was trimmed by 6 bases and the J gene end by 10 bases; junction bases not matched to a gene: 12. CDR3 nucleotides: TGTGCCAGCAGGACAGGGAAGGTTATCTCATCACCCCTCCACTTT. It codes for CASRTGKVISSPLHF.

The chain couples TRBV3-1 to TRBJ2-7, with 7 positions matching TRBD2. The J segment lost 2 bases and the V segment lost 3 bases, leaving 10 bases of the junction unmatched. Germline V gene sequence: CDR1 LGHDT, CDR2 YNNKEL (reference sequence). The CDR3 covers 16 residues. The CDR3 sequence: CASSQGRSGATYEQYF. The CDR3 DNA follows: TGTGCCAGCAGCCAGGGGCGGAGCGGGGCCACCTACGAGCAGTACTTC.